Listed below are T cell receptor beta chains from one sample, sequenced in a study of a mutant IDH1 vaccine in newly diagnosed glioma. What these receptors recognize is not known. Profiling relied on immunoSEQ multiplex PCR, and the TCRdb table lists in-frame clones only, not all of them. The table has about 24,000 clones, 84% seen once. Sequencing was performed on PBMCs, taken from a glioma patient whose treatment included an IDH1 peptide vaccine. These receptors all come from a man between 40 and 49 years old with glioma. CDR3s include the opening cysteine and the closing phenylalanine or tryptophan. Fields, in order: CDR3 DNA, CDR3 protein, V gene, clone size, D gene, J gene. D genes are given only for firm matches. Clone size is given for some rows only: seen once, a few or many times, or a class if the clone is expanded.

TGTGCCAGCAGCCCGGGGGGGGCGGGTGGCTACACCTTC CASSPGGAGGYTF TRBV6-5 NA NA TRBJ1-2
TGTGCCAGCAGTTCCGAACAGGGTTACTATGGCTACACCTTC CASSSEQGYYGYTF TRBV27 NA NA TRBJ1-2
TGTGCCAGCAGCTTAATAGGTGGCGGGAGGGCCCAAGAGACCCAGTACTTC CASSLIGGGRAQETQYF TRBV7-2 once TRBD2 TRBJ2-5
TGCGCCAGCAGCTCCCGGGGGTATGGCTACACCTTC CASSSRGYGYTF TRBV4-1 NA NA TRBJ1-2
TGTGCCAGCAGTTCCGGACCGGATGGCTACACCTTC CASSSGPDGYTF TRBV28 once NA TRBJ1-2
TGTGCCAGTAGTATGCGGAGGGGCCAAGAGACCCAGTACTTC CASSMRRGQETQYF TRBV19 NA NA TRBJ2-5
TGCGCCAGCAGCTTGCACAGCGCAGCTAACTATGGCTACACCTTC CASSLHSAANYGYTF TRBV5-1 NA NA TRBJ1-2
TGTGCCAGCAGTGACGGCCCCCCGAGGTACGAGCAGTACTTC CASSDGPPRYEQYF TRBV2 few NA TRBJ2-7
TGTGCCAGCTCACCACTCGGGACTAGCGGGGGACCCAATGAGCAGTTCTTC CASSPLGTSGGPNEQFF TRBV18 NA TRBD2 TRBJ2-1
TGTGCCAGTAGTATTGGGAGCGGGACTAGCACAGATACGCAGTATTTT CASSIGSGTSTDTQYF TRBV19 NA TRBD2 TRBJ2-3
TGTGCCAGCTCACCACCGGGACAGGGGGGTGAAAAACTGTTTTTT CASSPPGQGGEKLFF TRBV18 once TRBD1 TRBJ1-4
TGTGCCAGCAGACTGGGGAACACTGAAGCTTTCTTT CASRLGNTEAFF TRBV25-1 NA NA TRBJ1-1
TGTGCCAGCAGTCCTCTAGTCGGTACCGGGGAGCTGTTTTTT CASSPLVGTGELFF TRBV6-5 NA NA TRBJ2-2
TGTGCCAGCAGTTCTCCGAAGTTAGGAAGAGACACTGAAGCTTTCTTT CASSSPKLGRDTEAFF TRBV9 NA NA TRBJ1-1
TGTGCCAGCTCACTAAGCACAGATACGCAGTATTTT CASSLSTDTQYF TRBV18 once NA TRBJ2-3
TGTGCCAGCAGCTGGACTTTCAACACCGGGGAGCTGTTTTTT CASSWTFNTGELFF TRBV6-1 NA NA TRBJ2-2
TGCAGTGCTAAGGGCAATGAGCAGTTCTTC CSAKGNEQFF TRBV20-1 NA NA TRBJ2-1
TGTGCCAGCAGCTTAGCGCCGCGCCCTTCCTCCTACAATGAGCAGTTCTTC CASSLAPRPSSYNEQFF TRBV7-2 NA NA TRBJ2-1
TGTGCCAGCAGCTTTGGCGGGAATAGGGAGACCCAGTACTTC CASSFGGNRETQYF TRBV5-8 once NA TRBJ2-5
TGTGCCATCAGTGATATTAGGGGGCTAGCTGGAAACACCATATATTTT CAISDIRGLAGNTIYF TRBV10-3 few TRBD1 TRBJ1-3
TGTGCCAGTAGTCAGACAGGGAGGGATAACATTCAGTACTTC CASSQTGRDNIQYF TRBV19 NA NA TRBJ2-4
TGCGCCACCCGCCAGGGGGGCTCCGGAGGCCAGCCCCAGCATTTT CATRQGGSGGQPQHF TRBV10-2 once TRBD1 TRBJ1-5
TGTGCCAGCAGCGCCCGAGCTGGATCGGGTGGAAACACCATATATTTT CASSARAGSGGNTIYF TRBV9 NA NA TRBJ1-3
TGTGCCAGCAGTAAACAATCCGCTCAGCCCCAGCATTTT CASSKQSAQPQHF TRBV6-6 NA NA TRBJ1-5
TGCAGGTCGGGGGGGGCGGAGACCCAGTACTTC CRSGGAETQYF TRBV20-1 NA TRBD2 TRBJ2-5
TGTGCCAGCAGCTCGACTAGCGGGAGTTACGAGCAGTACTTC CASSSTSGSYEQYF TRBV7-9 NA TRBD2 TRBJ2-7
TGTGCCAGCAGCTTGACCCCTGGAGAGTCGGCATCTAACTATGGCTACACCTTC CASSLTPGESASNYGYTF TRBV4-2 NA NA TRBJ1-2
TGTGCCATCAGCGATTCGGACAGGGCCGAGACCCAGTACTTC CAISDSDRAETQYF TRBV10-3 NA TRBD1 TRBJ2-5
TGCGCCAGCAGCCAAGATGGGGTGGGAGAGCAGTACTTC CASSQDGVGEQYF TRBV4-1 once NA TRBJ2-7